This entry lists 3 T cell receptor beta chains sequenced from one sample in a study of T cell repertoires in cytomegalovirus infection. Via MiXCR, TCRdb re-called the reads, giving one row per CDR3 protein. Seen here are around 800,000 distinct CDR3 sequences, around a third observed once, and the top ten hold about an eighth. Their target antigens are unknown. Source: cultured CD8+ T cells from PBMCs, taken from culture after CMV antigen stimulation. These receptors all come from a human donor in good health (CMV status not recorded). Some clones in this sample may be carry-over from other donors' samples.

This chain joins TRBV29-1 and TRBJ2-1; 7 nucleotides match TRBD2. The CDR3 runs to 13 residues. The germline V gene encodes CDR1 SQVTM and CDR2 ANQGSEA. V shed 6 bases, J shed 8 bases, and the junction held 10 bases outside the gene matches. CDR3 in amino acids: CSVDGGNSDEQFF. CDR3 in DNA: TGCAGCGTCGACGGGGGGAATAGCGATGAGCAGTTCTTC.

The sample holds many counts of this clonotype. The V gene is TRBV5-4, the J gene TRBJ2-6; no clear D gene. Trimming removed 0 bases at V and 4 bases at J, with 2 bases between. The CDR3 consists of 13 residues. Per germline, CDR1 SGHNT and CDR2 YYREEE (reference sequence). The CDR3 DNA reads TGTGCCAGCAGCTTGGACGGGGCCAACGTCCTGACTTTC. Residues: CASSLDGANVLTF.

The chain has TRBV6-2 or TRBV6-3 and TRBJ2-5; D may be TRBD2 (5 bases). This CDR3 contains 16 residues. Germline CDR1 and CDR2: MNHEY and SVGEGT. V lost 0 bases and J lost 5, with 16 bases in between. The CDR3 reads CASSYSFSEGLETQYF. The CDR3 DNA sequence: TGTGCCAGCAGTTACTCGTTTAGCGAAGGATTGGAGACCCAGTACTTC.